Detailed here is one T cell receptor beta chain. This clone was counted a few times. Its cognate antigen has yet to be identified. No clone much larger than this one lies a single base away; base qualities are absent. The data originate from a study of shared T cell receptors in the human thymus (dated by TCRdb to the early 2020s). About the study as a whole: The study examined how the human thymus generates shared, self-reactive T-cell receptor alpha chains.

According to the germline V gene, CDR1 reads MDHEN and CDR2 reads SYDVKM. The cysteine opens and the phenylalanine closes a CDR3 of 15 amino acids. Only the CDR3 DNA is retained, 45 bases long and in frame from the first base. V drops 5 bases and J drops 2 bases, leaving 13 bases in between. Library construction relied on the immunoSEQ multiplex PCR assay. Entries here come from immuneACCESS through TCRdb and include only in-frame sequences with V and J called. Some clones fail to appear in such tables; in the studies checked, an unresolved V gene covers under half of the shortfall, and the cause of the remainder is unknown. Counted in this sample were about 710,000 clones; around 87% of them appeared once. The ten largest clones represent 0.0094% of the sample. The data also belong to a second study, concerning human thymus T cells. The other study reports the following: In Finland, the donors were immunologically healthy infants who were having open corrective cardiac surgery for congenital heart defects. Thymus tissue was collected as surgical resects that were removed during corrective cardiac surgery. Biased V and J gene segment usage appeared to be present in both thymic and peripheral blood repertoires. The related research found that thymic TCR repertoires overlapped highly between unrelated individuals. TCR alpha and beta repertoires from about 8 infant thymus samples and four related peripheral blood samples were characterized in the study. Donor ages ranging from about 6 to 250 days were recorded, and several male and a couple of female infants were included in the cohort. Thymocytes were freed from the tissue by mechanical means and kept at -70 degrees C as pellets of roughly 9-34 million cells. Genomic DNA was extracted from frozen cell pellets with a QIAsymphony instrument. Using the immunoSEQ multiplex PCR assay, the TCRB and TCRAD loci were amplified from a standardized quantity of quality-controlled genomic DNA. Amplicons spanned the V(D)J region at a length sufficient to cover the CDR3 and identify V and J genes. The amplicons were sequenced on an Illumina platform via the commercial immunoSEQ service. Primer bias and sequencing errors were corrected as previously described, and TCRAD and TCRB definitions were based on the IMGT database. The repertoires were analysed using immunoSEQ Analyzer 3.0 and VDJTools for basic statistics, V/J segment usage, diversity estimates, rarefaction and pairwise overlap. Diversity was estimated using the Chao1, ChaoE, Efron-Thisted, Shannon and inverse Simpson indices, and was also estimated on datasets down-sampled to the size of the smallest sample. Repertoire overlap was assessed by strict matching of CDR3 nucleotide sequence, V gene and J gene, and clustering was done by Jaccard-based multidimensional scaling. On average, thymus samples gave about 810,000 unique TCRB clonotypes, whereas blood samples gave about 84,000.

The source of this sequence is a boy under two years old with a congenital heart defect. Donor details come from another sample of the same person, matched by shared clones. Sequenced sample: thymocytes. The rearranged segments are TRBV28 and TRBJ1-5; no D segment can be confidently identified. The DNA sequence is as follows: TGTGCCAGCAGTAACGTCCGGCGGGGCAATCAGCCCCAGCATTTT. Its translation reads: CASSNVRRGNQPQHF.